This T cell receptor beta chain was found in a study of shared clonotypes between healthy human individuals. The V segment lost 0 bases and the J segment 3 bases; nucleotides outside the gene matches: 8. This CDR3 comprises 17 residues. Germline CDR1 is SGHRS and CDR2 is YFSETQ. CD45RO-negative CD8 cells positively selected for CCR7 made up the naive population, which excluded terminally differentiated effector memory CD45RA+ cells. Overall study findings and caveats: The four-donor shared clonotypes exceeded non-shared clonotypes in generation probability, with non-shared ones scoring lower.

Turning to this clone: Its cognate antigen is unknown.

Assay: immunoSEQ multiplex PCR; the TCRdb copy retains only in-frame clones and omits some. This table holds some 2.1 million clones, just over 90% found once. The chain employs TRBV5-1 and TRBJ2-3; 9 nucleotides line up with TRBD2. The sample taken for sequencing was naive CD8+ T cells from PBMCs. This clonotype originated in a man aged 18 to 29 in good health. Some clones in this sample may be carry-over from other donors' samples. This CDR3 is CASSLVPVGLATDTQYF. The CDR3 DNA reads as TGCGCCAGCAGCTTGGTACCCGTTGGACTAGCGACAGATACGCAGTATTTT.